This record concerns one T cell receptor (beta chain) sequence. Method: immunoSEQ multiplex PCR; TCRdb's copy keeps in-frame clones and lacks some. The profile shows roughly 30,000 clones, 65% to 85% of them singletons. After removal of 6 bases from V and 4 bases from J, the junction contained 8 bases not matched to a gene. In germline, CDR1 is MNHEY, CDR2 SMNVEV (reference sequence). The CDR3 runs to 15 residues. This record belongs to a study of lymphopenia after photon versus proton radiotherapy. The sequences come from peripheral blood, collected from a patient treated with photon-based radiotherapy. This receptor was obtained from a man between 50 and 59 years old with gastric cancer. This rearrangement joins TRBV27 to TRBJ1-5; 8 bases align to TRBD1. The CDR3 DNA is TGTGCCAGCAGGATCGACAGGGGCTTTAATCAGCCCCAGCATTTT. Translating gives CASRIDRGFNQPQHF.